The rows below give T cell receptor beta chains drawn from one sample of a study of cytomegalovirus exposure and HLA in healthy donors. Generated by immunoSEQ multiplex PCR, the TCRdb table keeps only in-frame clones and is missing some. Recorded for this sample: roughly 100,000 clones. Sequenced material: PBMCs. The source is a man aged 45-60 years in good health and CMV-seronegative. Both conserved end residues are part of each CDR3. The D gene is left open where the match is weak.

J,V,D,DNA,CDR3
TRBJ2-1,TRBV18,-,TGTGCCAGCTCATATGGAGGGTACGGCTCCTACAATGAGCAGTTCTTC,CASSYGGYGSYNEQFF
TRBJ1-2,TRBV5-4,TRBD1,TGTGCCAGCAGCCGCGACAGGGCCTCCGGCTACACCTTC,CASSRDRASGYTF
TRBJ2-7,TRBV11-2,-,TGTGCCAGCAGCTCCCAGGGTTACGAGCAGTACTTC,CASSSQGYEQYF
TRBJ2-3,TRBV19,TRBD2,TGTGCCAGCAGCTTTCTAGCGGGAGTGTCAGATACGCAGTATTTT,CASSFLAGVSDTQYF
TRBJ2-1,TRBV6-1,-,TGTGCCAGCAGTGAAGAGGGGTTATGGAGCAATGAGCAGTTCTTC,CASSEEGLWSNEQFF
TRBJ1-1,TRBV7-2,-,TGTGCCAGCGCCACGGGGGTAGACACTGAAGCTTTCTTT,CASATGVDTEAFF
TRBJ1-5,TRBV18,-,TGTGCCAGCTCACCATCCCGGCAGGGTCAATCCCGAGGCAATCAGCCCCAGCATTTT,CASSPSRQGQSRGNQPQHF
TRBJ1-1,TRBV10-3,-,TGTGCCATCAGTGACCGGGAGGGGATTACTGAAGCTTTCTTT,CAISDREGITEAFF
TRBJ2-6,TRBV2,-,TGTGCCAGCAGTTCCAGGGTCTCTGGGGCCAACGTCCTGACTTTC,CASSSRVSGANVLTF
TRBJ1-4,TRBV5-1,TRBD1,TGCGCCAGCAGCTTACAGGGGACTAATGAAAAACTGTTTTTT,CASSLQGTNEKLFF
TRBJ1-4,TRBV4-2,-,TGTGCCAGCAGCCTTACCTCGACAGGCGTAGGAGAAAAACTGTTTTTT,CASSLTSTGVGEKLFF
TRBJ1-2,TRBV7-8,-,TGTGCCAGCAGCATCACAGTTAACTATGGCTACACCTTC,CASSITVNYGYTF
TRBJ2-3,TRBV7-2,-,TGTGCCAGCAGCCCTCACATGGGCACAGATACGCAGTATTTT,CASSPHMGTDTQYF
TRBJ2-1,TRBV4-3,TRBD2,TGCGCCAGCAGCCCAAGGACTAGCGGGGGGGCTTACTATGAGCAGTTCTTC,CASSPRTSGGAYYEQFF
TRBJ2-7,TRBV14,TRBD1,TGTGCCAGCAGTCTTAATCGGGACAGGGGCTACGAGCAGTACTTC,CASSLNRDRGYEQYF
TRBJ2-3,TRBV6-6,-,TGTGCCAGCAGTTCCCTCCTAGCAGATACGCAGTATTTT,CASSSLLADTQYF
TRBJ1-2,TRBV19,TRBD1,TGTGCCAGTAGTCGACAGGGGTATGGCTACACCTTC,CASSRQGYGYTF
TRBJ1-1,TRBV6-1,-,TGTGCCAGCAGTGCTATTAGGACAGCGAACACTGAAGCTTTCTTT,CASSAIRTANTEAFF
TRBJ1-6,TRBV27,TRBD1,TGTGCCAGCAGTCTGAAGGACAGGGCCTCTCGGGGACCCCTCCACTTT,CASSLKDRASRGPLHF
TRBJ2-1,TRBV6-1,TRBD1,TGTGCCAGCACCCAAGGGGGACAGTCCTACAATGAGCAGTTCTTC,CASTQGGQSYNEQFF
TRBJ2-7,TRBV4-2,TRBD2,TGTGCCAGCAGCCGAGGACTAGCGGAGACCTACGAGCAGTACTTC,CASSRGLAETYEQYF
TRBJ2-1,TRBV5-1,TRBD2,TGCGCCAGCAGCTCCCTACCGACTAGCGGGAAATACAATGAGCAGTTCTTC,CASSSLPTSGKYNEQFF
TRBJ1-2,TRBV6-5,-,TGTGCCAGCAGAGCACAGGGCGGTGGCTACACCTTC,CASRAQGGGYTF
TRBJ2-1,TRBV2,-,TGTGCCAGCAGCTATACGGATGAGCAGTTCTTC,CASSYTDEQFF
TRBJ2-7,TRBV25-1,TRBD1,TGTGCCAGCAGCCCGGGACAGAAAACCTCCTACGAGCAGTACTTC,CASSPGQKTSYEQYF
TRBJ2-7,TRBV7-9,-,TGTGCCAGCAGCGCATACAATTACGAGCAGTACTTC,CASSAYNYEQYF
TRBJ2-5,TRBV6-1,TRBD2,TGTGCCAGCAGTGAATTGGGGGGGGGAGAGACCCAGTACTTC,CASSELGGGETQYF
TRBJ1-2,TRBV7-2,-,TGTGCCAGCAGCCCCCCCAGTCATGGCTACACCTTC,CASSPPSHGYTF
TRBJ2-1,TRBV29-1,-,TGCAGCGTTGAAGCCCCCGGGGATAGCCCCTACAATGAGCAGTTCTTC,CSVEAPGDSPYNEQFF
TRBJ2-7,TRBV27,-,TGTGCCAGCAACCGAGCCCGGGGAAACAGCTACGAGCAGTACTTC,CASNRARGNSYEQYF
TRBJ2-4,TRBV19,TRBD2,TGTGCCAGTAGTCCAAAGGGAGGGCCCGGCAAAAACATTCAGTACTTC,CASSPKGGPGKNIQYF
TRBJ1-5,TRBV7-2,TRBD1,TGTGCCAGCAGTGTGGACAGGGTCGGCAATCAGCCCCAGCATTTT,CASSVDRVGNQPQHF
TRBJ2-4,TRBV2,-,TGTGCCAGCAGTGAATTTCGCGGTACTCCCAAAAACATTCAGTACTTC,CASSEFRGTPKNIQYF
TRBJ2-1,TRBV11-3,TRBD2,TGTGCCAGCAGCTTAGCTAGCGGGAACGACAATGAGCAGTTCTTC,CASSLASGNDNEQFF
TRBJ1-2,TRBV7-2,TRBD1,TGTGCCAGCAGACGTACAGGGGCCCTTAACTATGGCTACACCTTC,CASRRTGALNYGYTF
TRBJ2-7,TRBV5-4,-,TGTGCCAGCAGCTTGGATGTCCGGGGCTACGAGCAGTACTTC,CASSLDVRGYEQYF
TRBJ2-5,TRBV18,-,TGTGCCAGCTCACGAGGCGCTAAGGAGACCCAGTACTTC,CASSRGAKETQYF
TRBJ2-2,TRBV11-2,-,TGTGCCAGCAGCTTAGCGGTACTAACCTACACCGGGGAGCTGTTTTTT,CASSLAVLTYTGELFF
TRBJ2-1,TRBV7-8,TRBD1,TGTGCCAGCAGCCTACGACAGGGGACCTACAATGAGCAGTTCTTC,CASSLRQGTYNEQFF
TRBJ2-5,TRBV13,TRBD1,TGTACCAGCAGCTTGGGACAGGGGGGGACCCAGTACTTC,CTSSLGQGGTQYF
TRBJ2-1,TRBV4-3,-,TGCGCCAGCAGCCTAGAATCCGGACTGGAAGCCTACAATGAGCAGTTCTTC,CASSLESGLEAYNEQFF
TRBJ1-5,TRBV27,-,TGTGCCAGCAGTTTGGGCAGCCGAAATCAGCCCCAGCATTTT,CASSLGSRNQPQHF
TRBJ2-7,TRBV18,-,TGTGCCAGCTCCGGTAGCTCCTACGAGCAGTACTTC,CASSGSSYEQYF
TRBJ1-1,TRBV25-1,TRBD1,TGTGCCAGCAGTAGACAGGGGGCTACGAACACTGAAGCTTTCTTT,CASSRQGATNTEAFF
TRBJ1-1,TRBV18,TRBD1,TGTGCCAGCTCCCCTACAGGGGGGGGAGTGAACACTGAAGCTTTCTTT,CASSPTGGGVNTEAFF
TRBJ1-2,TRBV19,-,TGTGCCAGTAGTATGAGAAGTAACTATGGCTACACCTTC,CASSMRSNYGYTF
TRBJ1-1,TRBV29-1,-,TGCAGCGTTGATCCTATGAACACTGAAGCTTTCTTT,CSVDPMNTEAFF
TRBJ2-1,TRBV6-5,TRBD1,TGTGCCAGCAGTTACCAGGGGGACAATGAGCAGTTCTTC,CASSYQGDNEQFF
TRBJ1-1,TRBV5-1,-,TGCGCCAGCAGCTTGGTAGGACAGCTGAACACTGAAGCTTTCTTT,CASSLVGQLNTEAFF
TRBJ1-4,TRBV14,-,TGTGCCAGCAGCCCGACAGGTTTTAATGAAAAACTGTTTTTT,CASSPTGFNEKLFF
TRBJ2-5,TRBV5-1,-,TGCGCCAGCAGCTTGGATGGTAGCGAGACCCAGTACTTC,CASSLDGSETQYF
TRBJ1-3,TRBV5-6,-,TGTGCCAGCAGGCGCGGGACCGATTGGAACACCATATATTTT,CASRRGTDWNTIYF
TRBJ1-1,TRBV7-6,-,TGTGCCAGCAGCCCCAGTCCAGGGAACACTGAAGCTTTCTTT,CASSPSPGNTEAFF
TRBJ2-7,TRBV6-1,TRBD2,TGTGCCAGCAGTGAACGCCCGGGAGGTGGGGACGAGCAGTACTTC,CASSERPGGGDEQYF
TRBJ1-2,TRBV4-1,TRBD1,TGCGCCAGCAGCCAATATTGGACAGGGGATGGCTACACCTTC,CASSQYWTGDGYTF
TRBJ1-1,TRBV7-6,-,TGTGCCAGCACCGGATCTCAGGACACTGAAGCTTTCTTT,CASTGSQDTEAFF
TRBJ2-7,TRBV10-1,TRBD1,TGCGCCAAGTACCAAAAACAGGGGCGCTACGAGCAGTACTTC,CAKYQKQGRYEQYF
TRBJ2-2,TRBV5-1,TRBD2,TGCGCCAGCAGCTTGTTAGCGGGAGCCAACACCGGGGAGCTGTTTTTT,CASSLLAGANTGELFF
TRBJ2-3,TRBV5-1,-,TGCGCCAGCAGCTTGGGGGGAGTCGGCACAGATACGCAGTATTTT,CASSLGGVGTDTQYF